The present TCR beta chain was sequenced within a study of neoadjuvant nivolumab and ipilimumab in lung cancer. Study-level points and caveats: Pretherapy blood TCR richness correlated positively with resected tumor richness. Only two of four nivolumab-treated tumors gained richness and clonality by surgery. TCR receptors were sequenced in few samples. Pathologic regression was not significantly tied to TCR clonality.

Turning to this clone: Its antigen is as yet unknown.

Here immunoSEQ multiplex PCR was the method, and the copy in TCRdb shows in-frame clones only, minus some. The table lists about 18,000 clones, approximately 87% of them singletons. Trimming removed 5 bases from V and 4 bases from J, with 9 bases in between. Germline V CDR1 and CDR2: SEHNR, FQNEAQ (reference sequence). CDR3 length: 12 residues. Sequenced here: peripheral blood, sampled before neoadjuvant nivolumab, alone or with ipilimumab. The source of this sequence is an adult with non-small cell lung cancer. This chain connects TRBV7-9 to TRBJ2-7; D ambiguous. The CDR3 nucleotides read TGTGCCAGCAGCCCCACGTTTTACGAGCAGTACTTC. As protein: CASSPTFYEQYF. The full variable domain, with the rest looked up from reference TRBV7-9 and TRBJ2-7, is DTGVSQNPRHKITKRGQNVTFRCDPISEHNRLYWYRQTLGQGPEFLTYFQNEAQLEKSRLLSDRFSAERPKGSFSTLEIQRTEQGDSAMYLCASSPTFYEQYFGPGTRLTVT.